Sequencing of this T cell receptor (beta chain) was carried out in a study of graft-versus-host responses after intestinal transplantation (dated by TCRdb to the early 2020s). About the investigation overall: The transplants that recipients got were multivisceral, liver-intestinal, or isolated intestinal. Every recipient was given anti-thymocyte globulin induction, followed by about three years of maintenance tacrolimus and steroids. After intestinal transplantation, graft-versus-host and host-versus-graft alloreactive T cell clones were followed in the graft, circulation and bone marrow using bulk TCR-beta CDR3 sequencing. To identify alloreactive clones, pre-transplant mixed lymphocyte reaction products were sequenced and compared with unstimulated pre-transplant donor and recipient T cells. The cohort enrolled 20 to 30 intestinal transplant recipients including one retransplant, and 3 patients lacking pretransplant specimens were excluded. Donor T cell macrochimerism was defined as a peak of at least 4% donor T cells among recipient peripheral blood mononuclear cells. Rather than being sequenced by the commercial service, samples from a few later patients were sequenced in-house on an Illumina MiSeq and processed with MiXCR.

General study outcomes and caveats: The conclusions were limited by the relatively low number and heterogeneity of the intestinal transplant patients. Patients with donor T cell macrochimerism had high GvH to HvG T cell clonal ratios in their allografts. GvH clones turned up in recipient bone marrow, with some appearing earlier in ileal mucosa or blood, a pattern consistent with an intestinal mucosal origin. Early after transplant, peak levels of circulating GvH clones were associated with declines in HvG clones.

Library preparation employed the immunoSEQ multiplex PCR assay. For most patients, genomic DNA was isolated with the Qiagen DNeasy Blood and Tissue Kit and sent frozen to Adaptive Biotechnologies for TCR sequencing. Adaptive Biotechnologies carried out high-throughput TCR-beta CDR3 sequencing of genomic DNA for most patients. The original methods were these. Adaptive's ImmunoSEQ software was the source of the TCR sequencing data for about 20 patients, while a few other patients were processed with MiXCR and VDJtools. To correct CD4 versus CD8 sorting errors, any sequence found in both subsets at a frequency ratio below 5:1 was removed. CDR3 nucleotide sequences shared by donor and recipient were removed because the origin of these sequences could not be assigned. To count as alloreactive, a clone needed at least 2-fold expansion over unstimulated cells and a minimum CFSE-low frequency of 0.002% (template counts) or 0.001% (read counts). Mappable clones were those detected in sequenced pre-transplant spleen, lymph node, or MLR CFSE-low populations of the donor or recipient. The cumulative frequency of alloreactive clones was calculated as a percentage of all sequences, weighted by copy number. What TCRdb holds here is the immuneACCESS table cut down to in-frame rearrangements. Part of the clones is not present; checked against another copy, under half of the missing clones reflect an unresolved V gene, and the others are unexplained. V and J calls and clone size are those listed in that table; D and trimming were worked out from the DNA. The sample contains roughly 20,000 clones, 38% of them found a single time. Of the sample, 0.9% is held by the ten largest clones.

Only a few counts were recorded for this clone. The sample holds no much larger clone one base away, and base qualities are not on file. The sample contains more than one DNA sequence encoding this CDR3. Reading the label with the study, this specimen's time point is: cells obtained before transplantation from donor or recipient. In mixed lymphocyte reactions, some 200,000 CFSE-labeled pre-transplant responders were plated with some 200,000 irradiated violet-dye-labeled stimulators and cultured for less than seven days. After the mixed lymphocyte reaction, proliferating CD3+CD4+CFSE-low and CD3+CD8+CFSE-low responder cells were FACS-sorted on a BD Influx sorter. Spanning cysteine to phenylalanine, the CDR3 consists of 14 amino acids. Left in the record is the CDR3 DNA by itself, 42 bases read in frame from the first base. CDR1 LNHDA and CDR2 SQIVND were looked up in the germline V gene (reference sequence). V gives up 3 bases and J gives up 2 bases, and the segment between their germline ends measures 7 bases.

The V gene is TRBV19 and the J gene is TRBJ2-2, with the D gene uncertain. The sequencing here drew on alloreactive CD4+ T cells from a mixed lymphocyte reaction culture, taken before intestinal transplant. Read against the paper, the sample's cell subset or site label means: CFSE-low proliferating T cells sorted from approximately 6-day pre-transplant mixed lymphocyte reaction (GvH or HvG direction). The TCR comes from a human patient who received an intestinal transplant. The CDR3 has the sequence CASSIQRNTGELFF. The nucleotide sequence is TGTGCCAGTAGTATCCAGCGAAACACCGGGGAGCTGTTTTTT. The full variable domain, with segments outside the CDR3 supplied by the reference TRBV19 and TRBJ2-2 proteins, appears as DGGITQSPKYLFRKEGQNVTLSCEQNLNHDAMYWYRQDPGQGLRLIYYSQIVNDFQKGDIAEGYSVSREKKESFPLTVTSAQKNPTAFYLCASSIQRNTGELFFGEGSRLTVL.